This T cell receptor (beta chain) appears in the sequencing data of a study of molecular identifiers for immune sequencing clone quantification listed by TCRdb under 2018. About the full investigation: For a replicate experiment, RNA from approximately 20,000 or 100,000 naive CD8 T cells was divided into five aliquots, and four of the five aliquots were sequenced. The study was a methods study using CD8 T cells to benchmark molecular-identifier clustering-based TCR repertoire sequencing (MIDCIRS) and TCR RNA copy counting. The full study reports these points: The naive libraries included spiked-in Jurkat TCR RNA (roughly nine copies' worth), and this Jurkat TCR RNA is not part of the donor repertoire. Without barcode sub-clustering, chimeric consensus sequences inflated TCR diversity; chimeras reached as high as 47%. Identical TCR molecules sharing a barcode could cause highly expanded clone sizes to be underestimated. Modeling gave about three recovered TCR RNA copies per cell versus about 10 by digital PCR, implying around 31% capture efficiency. A single cell's worth of spiked-in Jurkat TCR RNA was reported detectable even among about 1.1 million naive CD8 T cells. Clones above 20 RNA copies held over 99% of molecules in CMV-specific effector cells but under 1% in naive cells.

The library came from PCR. The sample was run on a NextSeq 500. Bulk TCR libraries were generated as previously described, with the TCR primers listed in Table S5 used. The Qiagen AllPrep DNA/RNA kit was used to purify total RNA. Before any analysis, reads coming from multiple sequencing runs of the same library were combined into one pool. Per the original workflow: Only reads with exact TCR constant sequence were kept, trimmed to 150 nt, and grouped by their 12-nt molecular barcodes. Reads within each barcode group were sub-clustered using a 15% Levenshtein threshold, and quality-weighted consensus sequences were constructed for each RNA molecule. Non-functional sequences were discarded, and so were lower-count sequences lying one edit away from another sequence. Based on a fit of two negative binomial distributions, barcode sub-clusters having less than 20% of the maximum read count were discarded. The public reads were run again by TCRdb, first through fastp at Q25 and then through MiXCR, and only productive beta chains were kept. When rows share a CDR3 protein, they turn into one entry using the most common DNA and genes. The authors' filters were not applied to this entry. The sample table contains nearly 650,000 distinct CDR3 sequences; only one count was recorded for 25% of them. The ten largest clones add up to approximately 0.75% of the sample.

V is reduced by 5 bases and J by 0 bases, leaving a spacing of 22 bases between them. The CDR3 spans 18 residues, from the cysteine through the phenylalanine. Only CDR3 DNA is held: 54 bases, read in frame from base 1. Based on the germline V gene, the CDR1 and CDR2 sequences are SNHLY and FYNNEI. Concerning this clonotype: No antigen is known for it. Base qualities are not provided; no much larger clone lies one nucleotide away.

Libraries of naive CD8 T cells were generated from about 21,000 to 970,000 sorted cells, with 10%, 30% or 50% of the purified RNA used. On a BD FACSAria II, naive CD8 T cells were FACS-sorted as CD8+CD4-CCR7+CD45RA+ and collected into RLT Plus buffer. To test detection sensitivity, Jurkat RNA equivalent to about eleven TCR copies was spiked into samples of about 18,000-1,000,000 naive CD8 T cells. CD8 T cells were enriched using RosetteSep CD8+ T Cell Enrichment Cocktail and Ficoll-Paque, and the enriched cells then underwent ACK red cell lysis. The rearrangement joined TRBV2 to TRBJ2-5; the D region possibly corresponds to TRBD1 (6 bases align). This sequence was found in a human donor in good health. Some libraries in this study had Jurkat cell RNA spiked in. Specimen: naive CD8+ T cells from blood, with Jurkat cell RNA spiked in. Read against the paper, the sample's cell subset or site label means: FACS-sorted CD8+CD4-CCR7+CD45RA+ naive T cells. The CDR3 reads CASSSILGQDSYQETQYF. The base sequence is TGTGCCAGCAGTTCCATCCTTGGGCAGGACAGTTACCAAGAGACCCAGTACTTC.